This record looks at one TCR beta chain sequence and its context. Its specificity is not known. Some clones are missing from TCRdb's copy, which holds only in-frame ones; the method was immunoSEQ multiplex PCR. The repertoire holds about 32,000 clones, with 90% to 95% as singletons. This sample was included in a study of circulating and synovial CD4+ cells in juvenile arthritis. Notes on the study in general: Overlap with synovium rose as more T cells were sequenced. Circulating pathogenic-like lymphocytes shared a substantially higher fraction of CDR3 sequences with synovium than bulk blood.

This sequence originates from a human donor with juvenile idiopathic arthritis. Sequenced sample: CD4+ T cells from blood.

This CDR3 reads CSPTSAGGLYNEQFF. The CDR3 bases are TGCAGTCCAACGTCGGCGGGAGGCTTATACAATGAGCAGTTCTTC. The gene calls are TRBV29-1 and TRBJ2-1, with TRBD2 matching 8 bases. The CDR3 spans 15 residues. The germline CDR1 and CDR2 sequences are SQVTM and ANQGSEA.